The 26 T cell receptor beta chains presented below share a single source sample, sequenced in a study of immune evolution from preneoplasia to lung adenocarcinoma. The method was immunoSEQ multiplex PCR; TCRdb's version includes in-frame clones alone and lacks a portion of them. The sample includes 9,500 to 15,000 clones, over 75% of them seen just once. Sequencing used FFPE tissue from an adenomatous hyperplasia lung lesion. Subset of the sample: atypical adenomatous hyperplasia (AAH), lung preneoplasia. The receptors derive from a person between 50 and 69 years old with lung adenocarcinoma.

The rearrangement joins TRBV5-6 to TRBJ2-3; no definite D call. Per the germline V gene, CDR1 is SGHDT and CDR2 is YYEEEE. V was clipped by 0 bases and J by 6 bases, with 5 bases between them. The CDR3 has 12 amino acids. DNA of the CDR3: TGTGCCAGCAGCTTGGTAACGGATACGCAGTATTTT. Protein product: CASSLVTDTQYF.

Concerning this clone: One end of the junction fails to match germline, which may point to a read error. The rearrangement links TRBV9 to TRBJ2-5; 10 bases match TRBD2. The CDR3 covers 15 residues. CDR1 and CDR2 (germline): SGDLS, YYNGEE. The CDR3 coding sequence is TGTGCCAGCAGCGTAGCGTTGCTAGCGGGAGAGGCCCAGTACTTC. It codes for CASSVALLAGEAQYF.

The chain uses TRBV11-1 and TRBJ1-2; no clear D. V gave up 5 bases and J gave up 7 bases, with 14 bases separating them. From germline, CDR1 is SGHAT and CDR2 FQDESV (reference sequence). The CDR3 contains 13 residues. The CDR3 loop is CASSLFQSGGYTF. Written as DNA, the CDR3 is TGTGCCAGCAGCCTTTTCCAGTCGGGTGGCTACACCTTC.

This chain connects TRBV6-1 to TRBJ2-1, with 8 bases fitting TRBD2. The CDR3 totals 11 residues. Looked up from germline, CDR1 is MNHNS and CDR2 is SASEGT. After removal of 11 bases from V and 8 bases from J, the junction contained 5 bases not matched to a gene. The CDR3 DNA follows: TGTGCCGGCGGGAGGATGGATGAGCAGTTCTTC. This encodes CAGGRMDEQFF.

The CDR3 DNA is TGTGCCAGCTCACCCGACGGGGGCAATCAGCCCCAGCATTTT. It translates to CASSPDGGNQPQHF. This chain links TRBV18 with TRBJ1-5, with unresolved D. CDR1 is KGHSH, CDR2 LQKENI, per germline. The ends were cut back, 3 bases at V and 2 bases at J, with 8 bases in the middle. This CDR3 comprises 14 residues. The full variable domain, in which reference TRBV18 and TRBJ1-5 provide the parts outside the CDR3, is NAGVMQNPRHLVRRRGQEARLRCSPMKGHSHVYWYRQLPEEGLKFMVYLQKENIIDESGMPKERFSAEFPKEGPSILRIQQVVRGDSAAYFCASSPDGGNQPQHFGDGTRLSIL.

Points on this clone: Other DNA sequences within the sample encode an identical CDR3. The gene calls are TRBV9 and TRBJ2-1; the D is unclear. Germline lookup yields CDR1 SGDLS and CDR2 YYNGEE. This CDR3 spans 15 amino acids. The germline V and J ends were trimmed by 2 bases and 0 bases, with 9 bases remaining between them. This CDR3 reads CASSVSASSYNEQFF. The CDR3 DNA is TGTGCCAGCAGCGTCTCAGCGAGCTCCTACAATGAGCAGTTCTTC.

The chain links TRBV4-1 to TRBJ2-3; D is perhaps TRBD2 (6 bases). Trimming pared 1 base from V and 4 bases from J, leaving 15 bases between. This CDR3 contains 16 residues. Germline V gene data show CDR1 as MGHRA and CDR2 as YSYEKL. The CDR3 DNA follows: TGCGCCAGCAGCCAAGTTTTCGGGAGTAGGGCAGATACGCAGTATTTT. This sequence encodes CASSQVFGSRADTQYF.

The chain employs TRBV7-8 and TRBJ2-3; 9 bases fit TRBD2. This CDR3 is 16 amino acids long. V dropped 2 bases and J dropped 3; count of bases not matched to a gene: 6. The germline V gene has CDR1 SGHVS and CDR2 FQNEAQ. CDR3 in DNA: TGTGCCAGCAGCTTAAGGCGGGAGGGGTGGACAGATACGCAGTATTTT. This gives the protein CASSLRREGWTDTQYF.

This CDR3 reads CASDRGSEAFF. The CDR3, as DNA: TGTGCCAGCGACAGGGGGAGTGAAGCTTTCTTT. The V call is TRBV6-1, the J call TRBJ1-1; 9 bases line up with TRBD1. CDR1 and CDR2 from the germline V gene are MNHNS and SASEGT. Unmatched junction bases numbered 2, after V lost 8 bases and J lost 7 bases. There are 11 residues in the CDR3.

This chain uses TRBV18 with TRBJ2-7, with TRBD1 as a possible D gene (6 bases). Trimming removed 3 bases at V and 7 bases at J, with 10 bases between. CDR1 is KGHSH and CDR2 is LQKENI in the germline V gene. The CDR3 spans 12 residues. The CDR3 is CASSPGTREQYF. The CDR3 bases are TGTGCCAGCTCACCCGGGACAAGGGAGCAGTACTTC.

The chain employs TRBV11-3 and TRBJ2-7; TRBD1 aligns across 8 bases. This CDR3 contains 14 residues. V was pared by 4 bases and J by 9 bases, with 11 bases of the junction left unmatched. The germline gives CDR1 SGHNT, CDR2 YENEEA. The CDR3 loop is CASSSPGQVVAQYF. The CDR3 DNA follows: TGTGCCAGCAGCTCTCCGGGACAGGTAGTGGCGCAGTACTTC.

The chain employs TRBV28 and TRBJ2-4; D not resolved. Germline V gene sequence: CDR1 MDHEN, CDR2 SYDVKM. V lost 1 base and J 10 bases, leaving 11 bases between the germline ends. The CDR3 contains 13 residues. The CDR3 spells CASSLYGVGIQYF. The CDR3 DNA reads TGTGCCAGCAGTTTATATGGGGTTGGTATTCAGTACTTC. Drawing the rest from reference TRBV28 and TRBJ2-4, the complete variable domain is DVKVTQSSRYLVKRTGEKVFLECVQDMDHENMFWYRQDPGLGLRLIYFSYDVKMKEKGDIPEGYSVSREKKERFSLILESASTNQTSMYLCASSLYGVGIQYFGAGTRLSVL.

The chain links TRBV18 to TRBJ1-2; maybe TRBD1 (5 bases). The CDR3 is made up of 15 amino acids. The V gene's germline CDR1 is KGHSH and CDR2 LQKENI. Trimming removed 3 bases at V and 0 bases at J, with 11 bases between. The CDR3: CASSPPGRSNYGYTF. As DNA, the CDR3 is TGTGCCAGCTCACCGCCGGGGCGCTCTAACTATGGCTACACCTTC.

CDR3 nucleotides: TGTGCCAGCAGTTTACTAGCGGGCGCGGTCAATGAGCAGTTCTTC. Its translation: CASSLLAGAVNEQFF. J is TRBJ2-1 and V is TRBV28; TRBD2 agrees at 8 bases. The CDR3 spans 15 residues. Per the germline V gene, CDR1 is MDHEN and CDR2 is SYDVKM. J lost 6 bases, V lost 2 bases, and 6 bases had no gene match.

V gene TRBV5-1 combines with J gene TRBJ2-4; perhaps D is TRBD1 or TRBD2 (5 bases each). The CDR3 contains 13 residues. The germline CDR1 and CDR2 sequences are SGHRS and YFSETQ. The V end was cut by 5 bases, the J end by 6 bases, with 12 bases between. CDR3 region: CASSGGPGNIQYF. In DNA, the CDR3 is TGCGCCAGCAGTGGGGGTCCGGGAAACATTCAGTACTTC.

J is TRBJ1-5 and V is TRBV19; D remains unclear. This CDR3 region has 15 residues. Germline V gene sequence: CDR1 LNHDA, CDR2 SQIVND (reference sequence). The CDR3 DNA reads as TGTGCATCAGGCCGGAATGCTTATAGCAATCAGCCCCAGCATTTT. Its translation: CASGRNAYSNQPQHF.

The genes are TRBV11-3 and TRBJ2-5; D ambiguous. V was pared by 2 bases and J by 5 bases, with 6 bases between. This CDR3 region has 12 residues. Germline assignment: CDR1 SGHNT and CDR2 YENEEA. CDR3: CASSLMGETQYF. CDR3 in DNA: TGTGCCAGCAGCTTAATGGGGGAGACCCAGTACTTC. Full variable domain (remainder filled in from reference TRBV11-3 and TRBJ2-5): EAGVVQSPRYKIIEKKQPVAFWCNPISGHNTLYWYLQNLGQGPELLIRYENEEAVDDSQLPKDRFSAERLKGVDSTLKIQPAELGDSAVYLCASSLMGETQYFGPGTRLLVL.

The chain couples TRBV19 to TRBJ1-1; D is perhaps TRBD1 (5 bases). The CDR3 runs 14 residues. The germline V and J ends were trimmed by 7 bases and 0 bases, with 12 bases remaining between them. Germline CDR1 is LNHDA and CDR2 is SQIVND (reference sequence). The CDR3 DNA reads as TGTGCCAGTAATAGCCAGGGAATGAACACTGAAGCTTTCTTT. Encoded protein: CASNSQGMNTEAFF.

The chain couples TRBV4-1 to TRBJ1-5; D perhaps matches TRBD1 (5 bases). V was shortened by 0 bases and J by 6 bases, with 9 bases between the two germline ends. From germline, CDR1 is MGHRA and CDR2 YSYEKL. CDR3 size: 14 residues. The CDR3: CASSQDEGSQPQHF. DNA for the CDR3: TGCGCCAGCAGCCAAGACGAGGGGAGTCAGCCCCAGCATTTT.

The V and J genes are TRBV15 and TRBJ2-1; 9 nucleotides match TRBD2. CDR1 and CDR2 from the germline V gene are LNHNV and YYDKDF (reference sequence). V shed 0 bases and J 6 bases; nucleotides not matched to a gene: 6. The CDR3 runs to 16 residues. CDR3: CATSRDGGLASNEQFF. CDR3 in DNA: TGTGCCACCAGCAGAGATGGAGGACTAGCGAGCAATGAGCAGTTCTTC.

This chain connects TRBV28 to TRBJ1-1; D is undetermined. Germline CDR1 and CDR2: MDHEN and SYDVKM. V was cut by 3 bases and J by 11 bases, with 16 bases left in between. This CDR3 has 13 amino acids. Here the CDR3 reads CASSFSDGYVAFF. DNA for the CDR3: TGTGCCAGCAGTTTCTCCGACGGCTATGTGGCTTTCTTT.

The V gene is TRBV7-9, the J gene TRBJ1-4; D gene ambiguous. Germline CDR1 reads SEHNR; CDR2 reads FQNEAQ (reference sequence). This CDR3 region has 12 residues. V dropped 1 base and J dropped 7 bases, with 4 bases sitting between them. The CDR3 sequence is CASSLGPEKLFF. For the CDR3, the DNA is TGTGCCAGCAGCTTAGGCCCTGAAAAACTGTTTTTT.

The genes are TRBV9 and TRBJ1-1, with D unclear. Trimming left V 1 base short and J 0 bases short, with 7 bases between. The CDR3 contains 14 residues. Germline loops: CDR1 SGDLS, CDR2 YYNGEE. CDR3 residues: CASSVRAMNTEAFF. For the CDR3, the DNA is TGTGCCAGCAGCGTACGGGCCATGAACACTGAAGCTTTCTTT.

The chain combines TRBV16 with TRBJ1-1; maybe TRBD1 (5 bases). The V and J ends lost 4 bases and 1 base respectively, with 13 bases between them. The CDR3 length is 15 residues. CDR1 and CDR2 (germline): KGHSY, FQNENV. In DNA form, the CDR3 reads TGTGCCAGCAGCCCCCCTTGGGGCGGGAACACTGAAGCTTTCTTT. The encoded protein is CASSPPWGGNTEAFF.

The V and J genes are TRBV19 and TRBJ2-7, with 8 nucleotides matching TRBD1. Germline CDR1 is LNHDA and CDR2 is SQIVND (reference sequence). J was trimmed by 0 bases and V by 5 bases; bases with no gene match: 15. CDR3 length: 18 residues. The CDR3 DNA sequence: TGTGCCAGTAGTCAATCCCCCCGGACAGGGAGGAGCTCCTACGAGCAGTACTTC. As protein: CASSQSPRTGRSSYEQYF.

The chain combines TRBV4-2 with TRBJ2-3, with 7 nucleotides matching TRBD1. CDR1 LGHNA and CDR2 YNFKEQ come from the germline V gene. After removal of 4 bases from V and 2 bases from J, the junction contained 6 bases not matched to a gene. The CDR3 extends over 15 amino acids. The CDR3 DNA reads TGTGCCAGCAGCCCGTTTGACAGGGTCACAGATACGCAGTATTTT. This translates into CASSPFDRVTDTQYF.